What follows are 13 T cell receptor beta chains derived from one specimen sequenced in a study of T cells in Graves' hyperthyroidism and ophthalmopathy. Amplification of TCR beta CDR3 regions was performed using RNA transcripts as template. With the HTBI primer set, the TCR CDR3 went through a first round of RT-PCR. TCRdb itself ran the multiplex PCR reads through MiXCR, one entry per CDR3 protein. The table includes about half a million distinct CDR3 sequences, 22% detected once. Sequenced: blood. Receptors originate from a woman between 65 and 79 years old with Graves' ophthalmopathy.

In this sample, this clonotype turned up many times. The chain joins TRBV7-2 to TRBJ2-7; 8 nucleotides match TRBD2. CDR1 is SGHTA, CDR2 FQGNSA, per germline. This CDR3 comprises 14 residues. V shed 4 bases, J shed 3 bases, and the junction held 5 bases outside the gene matches. In DNA, the CDR3 is TGTGCCAGCAGCTCCACTAGCGGCAGCTACGAGCAGTACTTC. Its protein is CASSSTSGSYEQYF.

The chain has TRBV5-1 and TRBJ2-2, with 8 bases identical to TRBD1. Per germline, CDR1 SGHRS and CDR2 YFSETQ. The CDR3 has 14 residues. Trimming cost V 3 bases and J 7 bases; bases outside gene matches: 5. The chain's CDR3 is CASSSDREDGELFF. The CDR3 bases are TGCGCCAGCAGCTCGGACAGGGAGGACGGGGAGCTGTTTTTT.

The chain is built from TRBV3-1 and TRBJ1-4; D is ambiguous. V was pared by 5 bases and J by 8 bases, with 9 bases between. CDR3 length equals 12 residues. From germline, CDR1 is LGHDT and CDR2 YNNKEL (reference sequence). CDR3: CASSSLEEKLFF. The CDR3 DNA is TGTGCCAGCAGCTCCCTCGAGGAAAAACTGTTTTTT.

The chain is built from TRBV7-9 and TRBJ1-3; D uncertain. This CDR3 spans 14 amino acids. Germline V CDR1 and CDR2: SEHNR, FQNEAQ (reference sequence). The V end lost 7 bases, the J end lost 2 bases, and 12 bases lay between the germline ends. The CDR3 loop reads CASTTPGTGNTIYF. CDR3 DNA: TGTGCCAGCACCACTCCCGGGACTGGAAACACCATATATTTT.

The chain employs TRBV13 and TRBJ2-2; 12 bases fit TRBD2. The CDR3 runs 19 residues. The germline V gene encodes CDR1 PRHDT and CDR2 FYEKMQ (reference sequence). V trimming: 3 bases; J trimming: 6 bases; junction bases outside the gene matches: 14. This chain's CDR3 is CASSLARLAGGPGAGELFF. CDR3 in DNA: TGTGCCAGCAGCTTGGCCCGGCTAGCGGGAGGGCCGGGGGCCGGGGAGCTGTTTTTT. The full variable domain, rest sourced from reference TRBV13 and TRBJ2-2, is AAGVIQSPRHLIKEKRETATLKCYPIPRHDTVYWYQQGPGQDPQFLISFYEKMQSDKGSIPDRFSAQQFSDYHSELNMSSLELGDSALYFCASSLARLAGGPGAGELFFGEGSRLTVL.

This clonotype showed up many times. The chain joins TRBV2 to TRBJ2-1; 9 nucleotides match TRBD2. Germline-derived CDR1 and CDR2 are SNHLY and FYNNEI. The CDR3 consists of 14 residues. V gave up 7 bases and J gave up 2 bases; unmatched junction bases: 3. The CDR3 region is CASNRLAAYNEQFF. The CDR3 DNA sequence: TGTGCCAGCAATCGACTAGCGGCCTACAATGAGCAGTTCTTC. Variable domain in full (rest from reference TRBV2 and TRBJ2-1): EPEVTQTPSHQVTQMGQEVILRCVPISNHLYFYWYRQILGQKVEFLVSFYNNEISEKSEIFDDQFSVERPDGSNFTLKIRSTKLEDSAMYFCASNRLAAYNEQFFGPGTRLTVL.

This clonotype came up once. V and J are TRBV10-3 and TRBJ1-1; perhaps TRBD1 as D (5 bases). The V and J ends lost 7 bases and 1 base respectively, with 16 bases between them. The CDR3 is 15 residues long. CDR1 and CDR2 (germline): ENHRY, SYGVKD. The CDR3 sequence is CAITRGSEQNTEAFF. The CDR3, as DNA: TGTGCCATCACGCGGGGGTCGGAACAGAACACTGAAGCTTTCTTT.

Ten or more counts support this clonotype. The V call is TRBV28, the J call TRBJ2-1; D possibly uses TRBD1 or TRBD2 (5 bases each). V lost 6 bases, J lost 4 bases, and 31 bases lay in between. Germline V lookup: CDR1 MDHEN, CDR2 SYDVKM. The length of the CDR3 is 20 residues. CDR3 residues: CASSHPGPRTTMGLYNEQFF. In nucleotides, the CDR3 is TGTGCCAGCAGCCACCCGGGGCCTCGGACCACTATGGGATTATACAATGAGCAGTTCTTC.

Of note for this clonotype: This is likely a read error, given that the CDR3 carries no conserved phenylalanine or tryptophan at its end. The chain employs TRBV3-1 and TRBJ1-1, with a weak D call TRBD1 (5 bases). The CDR3 extends over 14 amino acids. CDR1 and CDR2 from the germline V gene are LGHDT and YNNKEL (reference sequence). V lost 4 bases and J lost 1, with 10 bases in between. The CDR3 nucleotides read TGTGCCAGCAGCCGAACAGGAGGGAACACTGAAGCTTTCCTT. Its translation is CASSRTGGNTEAFL.

V and J are TRBV12-3 or TRBV12-4 and TRBJ2-1; D is undetermined. V shed 2 bases and J shed 4 bases, with 6 bases lying between them. This CDR3 has 13 residues. The CDR3 region has the DNA TGTGCCAGCAGTTTAAACCAATACAATGAGCAGTTCTTC. Its protein is CASSLNQYNEQFF.

The genes are TRBV5-1 and TRBJ1-2; D is possibly TRBD1 (5 bases). Trimming cost V 4 bases and J 10 bases, with 14 bases left between them. The CDR3 extends over 12 amino acids. Germline V gene lookup returns CDR1 SGHRS and CDR2 YFSETQ. CDR3 nucleotide sequence: TGCGCCAGCAGCCCCGGGACGGTGCTCTACACCTTC. It codes for CASSPGTVLYTF.

This clonotype was counted a few times. This chain connects TRBV6-2 or TRBV6-3 to TRBJ1-6; D call uncertain. The ends were cut back, 7 bases at V and 13 bases at J, with 17 bases in the middle. Germline V gene data show CDR1 as MNHEY and CDR2 as SVGEGT. This CDR3 is 13 amino acids long. The DNA of the CDR3 is TGTGCCAGCAACCAGTTCGGATCCCAGCCCCTCCACTTT. This translates into CASNQFGSQPLHF.

This clonotype was observed many times. The chain uses TRBV6-2 or TRBV6-3 and TRBJ2-1; D remains unclear. V dropped 0 bases and J dropped 1 base, with 13 bases sitting between them. The CDR3 covers 17 residues. Germline V gene data show CDR1 as MNHEY and CDR2 as SVGEGT. The CDR3 is CASSYSTSPLSYNEQFF. The CDR3 coding sequence is TGTGCCAGCAGTTACTCGACAAGCCCTCTGTCCTACAATGAGCAGTTCTTC.